One sample yielded the 26 T cell receptor beta chains listed below, sequenced in a study of CD8+CD57+ T cells in acquired aplastic anemia. For CDR3 and TCR beta VDJ profiling, genomic DNA was the template used. MiXCR, run by TCRdb on the reads, gives a single entry per CDR3 protein. This table has some 120,000 distinct CDR3 sequences, 58% appearing once. It was patients with CD8+CD57+ cell expansion by flow cytometry who were chosen for sequencing. The sequencing input was sorted CD4+, CD8+, or CD8+CD57+ T cells (not recorded which) from PBMCs. The receptors were sampled from a human donor with aplastic anemia.

Turning to this clonotype: Given a much more abundant clone one base away, this may be a read error. This rearrangement joins TRBV13 to TRBJ2-1; D possibly corresponds to TRBD2 (7 bases). The CDR3 totals 14 residues. Germline CDR1 is PRHDT and CDR2 is FYEKMQ (reference sequence). V was pared by 4 bases and J by 8 bases, with 15 bases between. Written as DNA, the CDR3 is TGTGCCAGCAGCTCAGGCGGGGGCAGAGATGAGCAGTTCTTC. As protein: CASSSGGGRDEQFF.

This clonotype was recorded at least ten times. The chain carries TRBV12-3 or TRBV12-4 and TRBJ2-3; 8 bases align to TRBD2. This CDR3 region has 12 residues. Unmatched junction bases numbered 2, after V lost 7 bases and J lost 5 bases. The chain's CDR3 is CASMGLVDTQYF. The DNA for the CDR3 is TGTGCCAGCATGGGACTAGTAGATACGCAGTATTTT.

This sequence joins TRBV7-2 and TRBJ1-5, with D hard to call. The CDR3 extends over 13 amino acids. Germline assignment: CDR1 SGHTA and CDR2 FQGNSA. Trimming left V 3 bases short and J 6 bases short, with 9 bases between. CDR3 in amino acids: CASSFLVAQPQHF. In DNA, the CDR3 is TGTGCCAGCAGCTTCCTGGTAGCTCAGCCCCAGCATTTT.

The gene calls are TRBV20-1 and TRBJ1-2; D remains unclear. Germline loops: CDR1 DFQATT, CDR2 SNEGSKA (reference sequence). V was pared by 5 bases and J by 4 bases, with 11 bases between. The CDR3 sequence is 12 residues long. The CDR3 sequence is CSAPDPAYGYTF. The CDR3 region has the DNA TGCAGTGCTCCCGATCCGGCCTATGGCTACACCTTC.

The gene calls are TRBV2 and TRBJ2-7; possibly TRBD2 for D (6 bases). V was shortened by 6 bases and J by 4 bases, with 13 bases between the two germline ends. This CDR3 has 13 residues. Per germline, CDR1 SNHLY and CDR2 FYNNEI. The DNA of the CDR3 is TGTGCCAGCAGCTGGAGGGAGGCTTACGAGCAGTACTTC. Protein product: CASSWREAYEQYF.

On this clonotype itself: Compared with germline, one end of the junction differs, possibly owing to a read error. Written as DNA, the CDR3 is TGCGCCAGCAGCCAAGGACCGGAGACCCAGTACTTC. This gives the protein CASSQGPETQYF. The V call is TRBV7-3, the J call TRBJ2-5, with D unclear. The germline CDR1 and CDR2 sequences are SGHTA and FQGTGA. CDR3 length: 12 amino acids.

As regards this clonotype: Since no conserved phenylalanine or tryptophan closes the CDR3, a read error is the likely cause. The DNA is omitted, as the CDR3 cannot be located on it reliably, and the CDR3 follows TCRdb's listing. The chain couples TRBV7-9 to TRBJ2-5; the tabulated D call, TRBD1, remains unverified against the DNA. Inclusive of both ends, the CDR3 amounts to 8 amino acids. Looked up from germline, CDR1 is SEHNR and CDR2 is FQNEAQ (reference sequence). The CDR3 is CASSDGGL.

This rearrangement joins TRBV19 to TRBJ1-1, with TRBD1 matching 8 bases. The V gene end was trimmed by 4 bases and the J gene end by 1 base; junction bases not matched to a gene: 5. The V gene's germline CDR1 is LNHDA and CDR2 SQIVND (reference sequence). The CDR3 covers 15 residues. The CDR3 nucleotides read TGTGCCAGTAGTACCGGGACAGGTGAGAACACTGAAGCTTTCTTT. Translated: CASSTGTGENTEAFF.

This chain uses TRBV29-1 with TRBJ1-5; D might be TRBD1 (6 bases). V gave up 4 bases and J gave up 0 bases, with 10 bases separating them. The germline gives CDR1 SQVTM, CDR2 ANQGSEA. There are 14 residues in the CDR3. The CDR3 nucleotides are TGCAGCGTTGCTACAGGGTTTAGCAATCAGCCCCAGCATTTT. Translation gives CSVATGFSNQPQHF.

J is TRBJ1-1 and V is TRBV5-1; D gene unclear. The CDR3 runs 13 residues. V was trimmed by 6 bases and J by 1 base, leaving 10 bases between them. Per the germline V gene, CDR1 is SGHRS and CDR2 is YFSETQ. The CDR3: CASTWAPNTEAFF. The DNA for the CDR3 is TGCGCCAGCACCTGGGCACCGAACACTGAAGCTTTCTTT.

This clonotype has at least ten counts. The V and J genes are TRBV5-1 and TRBJ1-1; 8 bases line up with TRBD1. V trimming: 2 bases; J trimming: 10 bases; junction bases outside the gene matches: 4. CDR1 SGHRS and CDR2 YFSETQ come from the germline V gene. There are 12 residues in the CDR3. The CDR3 DNA sequence: TGCGCCAGCAGCTTTGACAGGGGTCTAGCTTTCTTT. As protein: CASSFDRGLAFF.

The rearrangement uses TRBV30 and TRBJ2-1, with TRBD2 matching 7 bases. Germline CDR1 is GTSNPN and CDR2 is SVGIG (reference sequence). The CDR3 is made up of 13 amino acids. The V gene end was trimmed by 4 bases and the J gene end by 5 bases; junction bases not matched to a gene: 5. For the CDR3, the DNA is TGTGCCTGGAACCTAGCGGCTGACAATGAGCAGTTCTTC. Amino acid sequence: CAWNLAADNEQFF.

This sequence joins TRBV20-1 and TRBJ2-3, with D perhaps matching TRBD1 or TRBD2 (5 bases each). The CDR3 runs 13 residues. CDR1 and CDR2 (germline): DFQATT, SNEGSKA (reference sequence). The CDR3 coding sequence is TGCAGAGCGGACATCTCTAGCACAGATACGCAGTATTTT. It codes for CRADISSTDTQYF.

J is TRBJ1-6 and V is TRBV10-3, with a possible D match to TRBD1 (5 bases). Trimming took 3 bases from V and 7 from J, leaving 13 bases between them. Per germline, CDR1 ENHRY and CDR2 SYGVKD. CDR3 length equals 15 residues. Here the CDR3 reads CAISETGTVNSPLHF. In DNA, the CDR3 is TGTGCCATCAGTGAAACCGGGACGGTAAATTCACCCCTCCACTTT.

This chain links TRBV5-1 with TRBJ2-2, with 11 positions matching TRBD2. J gave up 4 bases and V 6 bases, and 8 bases lay outside the gene matches. CDR1 and CDR2 (germline): SGHRS, YFSETQ. The CDR3 contains 16 residues. This CDR3 reads CASNPQTSGSTGELFF. CDR3 bases: TGCGCCAGCAATCCCCAAACTAGCGGGAGCACCGGGGAGCTGTTTTTT.

The sample holds one count of this clonotype. The chain has TRBV19 and TRBJ2-7; D unclear. This CDR3 has 14 amino acids. In germline, CDR1 is LNHDA, CDR2 SQIVND (reference sequence). V was trimmed by 7 bases and J by 1 base, leaving 14 bases between them. The CDR3 region is CASNLRADSYEQYF. Here the CDR3 DNA reads TGTGCCAGTAACTTAAGGGCTGATTCCTACGAGCAGTACTTC.

The gene calls are TRBV10-3 and TRBJ1-2; D is unclear. The CDR3 sequence is 14 residues long. Trimming cost V 3 bases and J 8 bases, with 16 bases left between them. CDR1 and CDR2 (germline): ENHRY, SYGVKD. CDR3 DNA sequence: TGTGCCATCAGTGATACAAGAGGTGGGTTCGGCTACACCTTC. Its protein product is CAISDTRGGFGYTF.

V gene TRBV7-9 combines with J gene TRBJ1-2; D remains unclear. Looked up from germline, CDR1 is SEHNR and CDR2 is FQNEAQ (reference sequence). The length of the CDR3 is 12 residues. The germline V and J ends were trimmed by 3 bases and 8 bases, with 10 bases remaining between them. The CDR3 DNA reads TGTGCCAGCAGCTTGGCAGGTTCGGGCTACACCTTC. It is translated as CASSLAGSGYTF. Filled out from reference TRBV7-9 and TRBJ1-2, the complete variable domain reads DTGVSQNPRHKITKRGQNVTFRCDPISEHNRLYWYRQTLGQGPEFLTYFQNEAQLEKSRLLSDRFSAERPKGSFSTLEIQRTEQGDSAMYLCASSLAGSGYTFGSGTRLTVV.

CDR3 nucleotide sequence: TGTGCCAGCAGCTTACCGACCCCGGGGACAGGTTTGTCCTTCACCGGGGAGCTGTTTTTT. This codes for CASSLPTPGTGLSFTGELFF. The chain uses TRBV7-9 and TRBJ2-2, with 8 bases identical to TRBD1. V shed 2 bases and J 4 bases; nucleotides not matched to a gene: 18. CDR1 and CDR2 (germline): SEHNR, FQNEAQ (reference sequence). The CDR3 is 20 residues long. Together with reference TRBV7-9 and TRBJ2-2, the CDR3 gives the full variable domain: DTGVSQNPRHKITKRGQNVTFRCDPISEHNRLYWYRQTLGQGPEFLTYFQNEAQLEKSRLLSDRFSAERPKGSFSTLEIQRTEQGDSAMYLCASSLPTPGTGLSFTGELFFGEGSRLTVL.

The CDR3 coding sequence is TGTGCCAGCAGCCCCTCGGGACAGAGTAGAACAAATCAGCCCCAGCATTTT. This gives the protein CASSPSGQSRTNQPQHF. The chain employs TRBV11-1 and TRBJ1-5, with 7 bases matching TRBD1. CDR3 length: 17 residues. Looked up from germline, CDR1 is SGHAT and CDR2 is FQDESV (reference sequence). The ends lost 5 bases at V and 4 bases at J; junction bases unmatched: 14.

V gene TRBV25-1 combines with J gene TRBJ2-7, with D perhaps TRBD1 (5 bases). V was shortened by 1 base and J by 5 bases, with 12 bases between the two germline ends. CDR1 MGHDK and CDR2 SYGVNS come from the germline V gene. This CDR3 spans 14 amino acids. CDR3 protein: CASSESPGSHEQYF. The CDR3 bases are TGTGCCAGCAGTGAATCACCAGGGTCCCACGAGCAGTACTTC.

The chain links TRBV11-2 to TRBJ2-7, with 12 bases matching TRBD2. Losses at the gene ends were 5 bases for V and 4 bases for J; bases not matched to a gene: 9. CDR1 and CDR2 (germline): SGHAT, FQNNGV. There are 16 residues in the CDR3. The CDR3 coding sequence is TGTGCCAGCAGCCTACAGACTAGCGGGGGTGTATACGAGCAGTACTTC. It specifies CASSLQTSGGVYEQYF.

Remarks on this clonotype: The junction shows a germline mismatch at one end, possibly a read error. J is TRBJ2-2 and V is TRBV15, with D tentatively TRBD1 (7 bases). Germline CDR1 and CDR2: LNHNV and YYDKDF (reference sequence). The CDR3 contains 15 residues. CDR3 sequence: CAASNQGEVTRELFF. In nucleotides, the CDR3 is TGTGCCGCCAGCAACCAGGGGGAGGTCACCAGGGAGCTGTTTTTT.

The V and J genes are TRBV20-1 and TRBJ2-5; D may be TRBD1 (6 bases). This CDR3 has 14 residues. V was trimmed by 3 bases and J by 5 bases, leaving 16 bases between them. Germline CDR1 DFQATT, CDR2 SNEGSKA (reference sequence). The CDR3 DNA follows: TGCAGTGCTAGGGGGCTAGGGGGTCGGGAGACCCAGTACTTC. Protein: CSARGLGGRETQYF.

This clonotype was found a few times. CDR3 bases: TGCGCCAGCAGCCAAGACCCCCCGGGACACATCACAGATACGCAGTATTTT. This translates into CASSQDPPGHITDTQYF. This chain uses TRBV4-1 with TRBJ2-3; the D gene is possibly TRBD1 (6 bases). V was trimmed by 0 bases and J by 2 bases, leaving 15 bases between them. The CDR3 is 17 amino acids. Germline lookup yields CDR1 MGHRA and CDR2 YSYEKL.

The chain joins TRBV19 to TRBJ2-3, with D uncertain. V was shortened by 3 bases and J by 4 bases, with 11 bases between the two germline ends. Germline-derived CDR1 and CDR2 are LNHDA and SQIVND (reference sequence). The CDR3 is 14 amino acids. The CDR3 sequence is CASSIWGWADTQYF. Here the CDR3 DNA reads TGTGCCAGTAGTATTTGGGGTTGGGCAGATACGCAGTATTTT. The whole variable domain, remainder taken from reference TRBV19 and TRBJ2-3, is DGGITQSPKYLFRKEGQNVTLSCEQNLNHDAMYWYRQDPGQGLRLIYYSQIVNDFQKGDIAEGYSVSREKKESFPLTVTSAQKNPTAFYLCASSIWGWADTQYFGPGTRLTVL.